This T cell receptor beta chain was sequenced for a study of blood T cell repertoires in COVID-19. The overall study: Acute and convalescent COVID-19 specimens originated in the United States, Italy and Spain. PBMCs, B-cell-depleted T cells, or T cells were the source of the cDNA or gDNA that made up the material.

During active infection, Seattle patients enrolled and were then monitored through disease. Original data processing: Reference gene primer amplification gave estimated nucleated cell counts. The repertoire was sequenced with immunoSEQ multiplex PCR; TCRdb's copy has only in-frame clones and lacks some. From that table come the V and J calls and clone size; the DNA was used to work out D and trimming. Here the sample spans 60,000 to 70,000 clones, around 87% being singletons. Trimming pared 1 base from V and 13 bases from J, leaving 20 bases between. The CDR3 has 14 amino acids. Germline lookup yields CDR1 MNHNS and CDR2 SASEGT.

The sequence was obtained from a man in his forties or fifties with COVID-19, enrolled during active disease. The chain combines TRBV6-1 with TRBJ2-7, with D possibly TRBD1 on 6 matching bases. Sequencing was carried out using peripheral blood. The CDR3 sequence: CASSEGGQAQKDYF. Written as DNA, the CDR3 is TGTGCCAGCAGTGAAGGGGGGCAGGCCCAGAAAGACTACTTC.